Each of the 3 T cell receptor beta chains below was sequenced from the same sample in a study of blood T cells in healthy people across ages. Then a second PCR, running roughly 7 to 12 cycles, was carried out with a sample-barcoded 5' primer and a J-beta primer mix. TCRdb re-called the 5' RACE reads with MiXCR, one entry per CDR3 protein. The sample holds over 1,300,000 distinct CDR3 sequences; almost 60% are singletons and the top ten take 6.5% to 8.5%. The sequencing sample was made of blood. All receptors derive from a man younger than 30 in good health.

The V call is TRBV3-1, the J call TRBJ2-5; no clear D gene. Germline loops: CDR1 LGHDT, CDR2 YNNKEL (reference sequence). V lost 2 bases and J 3 bases, leaving 4 bases between the germline ends. The CDR3 covers 12 residues. The CDR3 reads CASSQLEETQYF. In nucleotides, the CDR3 is TGTGCCAGCAGCCAACTCGAAGAGACCCAGTACTTC.

There are a few counts of this clonotype. The genes are TRBV7-2 and TRBJ2-7; the D gene could be TRBD1 or TRBD2 (5 bases each). Per the germline V gene, CDR1 is SGHTA and CDR2 is FQGNSA. V was clipped by 4 bases and J by 3 bases, with 13 bases between them. The CDR3 length is 14 residues. CDR3 DNA: TGTGCCAGCAGCTCGGGGCTGGGGTACTACGAGCAGTACTTC. Its protein product is CASSSGLGYYEQYF.

The gene calls are TRBV25-1 and TRBJ2-3; no reliable D call. CDR1 MGHDK and CDR2 SYGVNS come from the germline V gene. The CDR3 length is 14 residues. Trimming cost V 1 base and J 6 bases, with 11 bases left between them. The CDR3 loop is CASSELWESDTQYF. CDR3 in DNA: TGTGCCAGCAGTGAATTGTGGGAATCGGATACGCAGTATTTT.